This T cell receptor beta chain was profiled in a study of CD8 T cells in ankylosing spondylitis (dated by TCRdb to the late 2010s). About the study as a whole: The study set out to find disease-linked TCR variants by profiling T cell receptor beta repertoires in ankylosing spondylitis patients and healthy donors. Samples of peripheral blood were taken, and for ankylosing spondylitis patients, synovial fluid was collected as well. The whole study cohort included some 100 healthy donors and 25 ankylosing spondylitis patients.

In this sample, this clonotype turned up many times. The antigen this receptor binds is unknown. Base qualities are not at hand, and no much larger clone is one base apart. CDR1 and CDR2, per the germline V gene, are SGHTA and FQGNSA. V gives up 3 bases and J gives up 3 bases, and the segment between their germline ends measures 8 bases. Spanning cysteine to phenylalanine, the CDR3 consists of 13 amino acids. Only the CDR3 DNA stays, 39 bases, in frame from base 1. Sequenced on an Illumina HiSeq 2500. Quantitative 5'-RACE with molecular barcodes was the method used to prepare the TCR beta libraries. The authors' pipeline ran thus. A new computational method, built on a probabilistic model of VDJ rearrangement, was used to identify disease-linked TCR variants. Using fastp trimming at Q25 and MiXCR clonotype assembly, TCRdb reanalyzed the public sequencing data and kept in-frame beta chains. Identical CDR3 proteins give one entry, which carries the most common genes and DNA. Here the V and J calls rest on TCRdb's processing, not on the authors' analysis. Present in this sample are fewer than 250,000 distinct CDR3 sequences, roughly 24% of which were seen just once. The biggest ten clones account for approximately 6.6% of the sample.

What the authors observed across the whole study: According to the report, matched synovial fluid samples from ankylosing spondylitis patients were significantly enriched for the disease-linked clones. The disease-linked clones had a CD8+ phenotype and were found at relatively low frequencies in peripheral blood. A TCR beta motif of about 8 highly homologous amino acid variants appeared characteristic of blood from ankylosing spondylitis patients. Some motif variants were previously reported in synovial fluid and blood of reactive arthritis patients, suggesting common disease-initiation mechanisms.

The chain is encoded by TRBV7-2 joined to TRBJ1-1; the D region possibly corresponds to TRBD1 (6 bases align). The TCR originated in a male donor with ankylosing spondylitis or in good health (not recorded which). The sample comprised blood, either unsorted or a sorted T cell fraction (not recorded which). CDR3 loop: CASSFNRDTEAFF. In nucleotides, the sequence is TGTGCCAGCAGCTTTAACAGGGACACTGAAGCTTTCTTT.